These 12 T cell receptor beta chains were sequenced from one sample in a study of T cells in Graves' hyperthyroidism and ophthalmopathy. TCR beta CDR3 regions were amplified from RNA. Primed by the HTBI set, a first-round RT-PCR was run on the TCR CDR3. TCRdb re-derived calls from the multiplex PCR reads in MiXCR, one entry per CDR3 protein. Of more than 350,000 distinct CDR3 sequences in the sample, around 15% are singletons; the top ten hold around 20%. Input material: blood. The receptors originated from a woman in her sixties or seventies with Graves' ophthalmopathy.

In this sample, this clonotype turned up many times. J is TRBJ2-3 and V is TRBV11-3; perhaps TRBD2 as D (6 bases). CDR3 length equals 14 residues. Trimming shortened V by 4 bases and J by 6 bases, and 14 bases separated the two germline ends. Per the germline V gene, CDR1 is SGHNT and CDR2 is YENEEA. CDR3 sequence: CASSSGLSGDTQYF. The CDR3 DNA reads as TGTGCCAGCAGCTCCGGACTTAGCGGCGATACGCAGTATTTT. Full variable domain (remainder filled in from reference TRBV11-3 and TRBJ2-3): EAGVVQSPRYKIIEKKQPVAFWCNPISGHNTLYWYLQNLGQGPELLIRYENEEAVDDSQLPKDRFSAERLKGVDSTLKIQPAELGDSAVYLCASSSGLSGDTQYFGPGTRLTVL.

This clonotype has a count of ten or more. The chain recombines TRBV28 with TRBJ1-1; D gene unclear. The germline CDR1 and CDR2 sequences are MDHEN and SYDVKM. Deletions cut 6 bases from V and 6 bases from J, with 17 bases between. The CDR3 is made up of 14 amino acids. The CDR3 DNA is TGTGCCAGCAGCCACCGGGCCGCCCGCTCTGAAGCTTTCTTT. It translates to CASSHRAARSEAFF. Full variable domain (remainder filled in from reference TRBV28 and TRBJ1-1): DVKVTQSSRYLVKRTGEKVFLECVQDMDHENMFWYRQDPGLGLRLIYFSYDVKMKEKGDIPEGYSVSREKKERFSLILESASTNQTSMYLCASSHRAARSEAFFGQGTRLTVV.

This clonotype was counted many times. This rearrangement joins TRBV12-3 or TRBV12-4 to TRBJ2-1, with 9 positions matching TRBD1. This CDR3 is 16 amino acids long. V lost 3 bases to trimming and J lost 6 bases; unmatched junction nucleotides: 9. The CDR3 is CASSFTGGASPNEQFF. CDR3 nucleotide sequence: TGTGCCAGCAGTTTTACAGGGGGCGCTTCCCCCAATGAGCAGTTCTTC.

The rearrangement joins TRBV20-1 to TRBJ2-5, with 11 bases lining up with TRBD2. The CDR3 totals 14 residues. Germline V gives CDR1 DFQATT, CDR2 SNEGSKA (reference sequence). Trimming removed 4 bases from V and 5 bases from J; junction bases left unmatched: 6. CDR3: CSATLAGAGETQYF. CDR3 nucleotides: TGCAGTGCTACACTAGCGGGAGCGGGGGAGACCCAGTACTTC.

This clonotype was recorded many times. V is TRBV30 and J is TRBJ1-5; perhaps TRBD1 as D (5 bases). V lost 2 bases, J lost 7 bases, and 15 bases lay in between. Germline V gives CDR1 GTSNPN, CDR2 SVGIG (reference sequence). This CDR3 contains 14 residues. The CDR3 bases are TGTGCCTGGAGTCGGGGAAGGGGAGAGCAGCCCCAGCATTTT. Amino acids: CAWSRGRGEQPQHF.

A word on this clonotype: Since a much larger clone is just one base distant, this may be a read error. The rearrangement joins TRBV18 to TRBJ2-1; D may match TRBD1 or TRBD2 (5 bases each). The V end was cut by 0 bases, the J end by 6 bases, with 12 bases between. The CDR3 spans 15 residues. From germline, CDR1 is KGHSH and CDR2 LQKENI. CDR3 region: CASSPPGRLRNEQFF. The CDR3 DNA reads TGTGCCAGCTCACCACCGGGACGGCTACGCAATGAGCAGTTCTTC.

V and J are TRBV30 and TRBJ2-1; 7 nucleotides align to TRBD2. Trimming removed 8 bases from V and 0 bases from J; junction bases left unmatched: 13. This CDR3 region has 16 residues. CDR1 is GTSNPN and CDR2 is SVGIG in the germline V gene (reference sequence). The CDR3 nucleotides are TGTGCCGGCCGAGGACGGGAGGCGGGCTCCTACAATGAGCAGTTCTTC. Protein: CAGRGREAGSYNEQFF.

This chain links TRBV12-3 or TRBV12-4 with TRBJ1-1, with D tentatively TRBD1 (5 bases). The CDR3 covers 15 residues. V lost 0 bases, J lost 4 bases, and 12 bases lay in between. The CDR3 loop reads CASSLAQGSSTEAFF. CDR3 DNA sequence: TGTGCCAGCAGTTTAGCGCAGGGCTCAAGCACTGAAGCTTTCTTT.

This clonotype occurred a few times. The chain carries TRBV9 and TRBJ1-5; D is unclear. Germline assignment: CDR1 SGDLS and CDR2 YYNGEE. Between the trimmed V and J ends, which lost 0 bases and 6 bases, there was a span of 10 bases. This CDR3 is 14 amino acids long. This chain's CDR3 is CASSVGSAGQPQHF. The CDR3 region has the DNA TGTGCCAGCAGCGTAGGCTCAGCAGGTCAGCCCCAGCATTTT. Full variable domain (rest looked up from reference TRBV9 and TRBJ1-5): DSGVTQTPKHLITATGQRVTLRCSPRSGDLSVYWYQQSLDQGLQFLIQYYNGEERAKGNILERFSAQQFPDLHSELNLSSLELGDSALYFCASSVGSAGQPQHFGDGTRLSIL.

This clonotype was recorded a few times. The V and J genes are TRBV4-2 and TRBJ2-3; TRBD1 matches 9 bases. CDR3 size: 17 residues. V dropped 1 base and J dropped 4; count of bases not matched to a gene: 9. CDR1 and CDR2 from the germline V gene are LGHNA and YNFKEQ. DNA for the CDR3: TGTGCCAGCAGCCAAGTAGGACCGGGACAGGGCCCAGATACGCAGTATTTT. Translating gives CASSQVGPGQGPDTQYF.

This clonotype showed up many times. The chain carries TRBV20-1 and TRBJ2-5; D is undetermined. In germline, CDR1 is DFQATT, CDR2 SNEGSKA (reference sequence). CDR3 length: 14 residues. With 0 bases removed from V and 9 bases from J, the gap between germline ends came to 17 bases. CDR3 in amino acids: CSARDHTGPKAQYF. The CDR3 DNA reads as TGCAGTGCTAGAGATCATACGGGTCCGAAGGCCCAGTACTTC.

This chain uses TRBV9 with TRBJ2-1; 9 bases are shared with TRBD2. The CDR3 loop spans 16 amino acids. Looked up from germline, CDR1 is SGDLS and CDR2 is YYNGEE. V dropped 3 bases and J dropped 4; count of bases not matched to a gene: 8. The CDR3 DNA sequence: TGTGCCAGCAGCGCCGGGGCGGGAGGGCCGTACAATGAGCAGTTCTTC. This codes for CASSAGAGGPYNEQFF. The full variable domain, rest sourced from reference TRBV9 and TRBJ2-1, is DSGVTQTPKHLITATGQRVTLRCSPRSGDLSVYWYQQSLDQGLQFLIQYYNGEERAKGNILERFSAQQFPDLHSELNLSSLELGDSALYFCASSAGAGGPYNEQFFGPGTRLTVL.